Listed below are T cell receptor beta chains from one sample, sequenced in a study of cytomegalovirus exposure and HLA in healthy donors. The table came from immunoSEQ multiplex PCR; TCRdb's copy has only in-frame clones and leaves some out. The data show around 140,000 clones, about 80% seen once. The specimen sequenced was PBMCs. Receptor source: a woman aged 60-70 years in good health and CMV-seropositive. Each CDR3 is given without its conserved first and last residue. Expanded clones get a size class; other rows say once, few or many, or leave the size out.

clone_size v_call cdr3_aa
. TRBV7-2 ASSLAGGGGMLPNTQY
. TRBV7-3 ASSPGRGAEHGGELF
. TRBV7-9 ASGTTSGNTIY
. TRBV5-6 ASRRTGNSPLH
. TRBV5-6 ASSSRINEKLF
. TRBV7-8 ASNPSAGGLGTDTQY
. TRBV29-1 SVVTAGKAF
. TRBV6-5 ASSYSGQGSYEQY
. TRBV19 ASMRTGMDTEAF
. TRBV4-3 ASSHRPDSNLEQY
. TRBV6-6 ASGDREYNEQF
once TRBV20-1 SAHRGWRAF
. TRBV15 ATSRAGGETQY
. TRBV2 ASNQLAGDETQY
. TRBV18 ASSRLAGPQETQY
. TRBV7-6 ASSFSGLNEQF
few TRBV29-1 SVGQGASYEQY
. TRBV27 ASSFGGPHSYEQY
. TRBV18 ASSPQGTGANVLT
. TRBV29-1 SGSSGSYEQY
. TRBV4-2 ASSPQRGQGSRNTEAF
. TRBV25-1 ASPPKAGRYEQY
. TRBV7-3 ASSPGQAYNEQF
once TRBV2 ASSRQGALGEQF
. TRBV7-2 ASSLAAGGHGEQY
few TRBV27 ASSSFGGSGANVLT
. TRBV5-1 ASTGTGGYEQY
. TRBV29-1 SHSPGTGDNEQF
. TRBV5-6 ASSLFSEDTQY
. TRBV5-1 ASSLQDPGNTIY
. TRBV10-3 AISALAGDPYEQY
. TRBV9 ASSVGPGAGTEAF
. TRBV30 AWMDWGPGANVLT
. TRBV2 ASSEAPQGVDYGYT
. TRBV4-2 ASSQGSHSGANVLT
once TRBV7-2 ASSASGRKNTGELF
once TRBV14 ASSPHTAGYTGELF
few TRBV6-1 ASTGQAYEQY
. TRBV19 ASSTDKQLGYT
. TRBV4-1 ASRASTYEQY
. TRBV7-9 ASSEWTVPNTGELF
. TRBV27 ASSPARQYYGYT
. TRBV7-9 ASRTVAGGGELF
. TRBV5-1 ASSPGQGSSGNTIY
. TRBV5-1 ASRTDRSYEQY
. TRBV13 ASSSRDRGGLSSYNEQF
few TRBV18 ASSPRRGDEQY
. TRBV10-3 AISDPGRTSGSHGELF
. TRBV20-1 SARQGGELF